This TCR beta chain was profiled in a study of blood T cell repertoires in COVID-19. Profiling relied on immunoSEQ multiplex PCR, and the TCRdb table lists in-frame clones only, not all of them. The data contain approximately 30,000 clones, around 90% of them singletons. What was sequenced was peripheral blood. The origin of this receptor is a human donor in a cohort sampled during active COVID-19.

The CDR3 nucleotides are TGTGCCACCGACGGGGTCCTCACCGGTCAGCCCCAGCATTTT. Protein sequence: CATDGVLTGQPQHF. The genes are TRBV15 and TRBJ1-5, with unresolved D. Per the germline V gene, CDR1 is LNHNV and CDR2 is YYDKDF (reference sequence). V was shortened by 8 bases and J by 6 bases, with 17 bases between the two germline ends. This CDR3 has 14 amino acids.